This entry concerns a single TCR beta chain. What it binds is unknown. These data originate in a study of cytomegalovirus exposure and HLA in healthy donors. The CDR3 runs 12 residues. V was pared by 9 bases and J by 4 bases, with 13 bases between. Germline CDR1 reads SGHKS; CDR2 reads YYEKEE (reference sequence). The validation cohort, a group of more than 100 subjects, included the donors and was separate from the approximately 650-subject first cohort. Study-wide results and limits: The classifier, whose performance was assessed in both the original and validation cohorts, reportedly diagnosed cytomegalovirus status with high specificity and sensitivity. CMV antigen specificity was confirmed in vitro for three CMV-associated chains. The study listed around 150 cytomegalovirus-associated TCR beta chains.

Assay: immunoSEQ multiplex PCR; the TCRdb copy retains only in-frame clones and omits some. The data show 100,000 to 150,000 clones, almost 90% seen once. The specimen sequenced was PBMCs. This rearrangement joins TRBV5-5 to TRBJ2-5; perhaps TRBD1 as D (5 bases). The TCR sequence derives from a man aged 30-40 years in good health and CMV-seronegative. The CDR3 loop is CATTGSGETQYF. The CDR3 nucleotides are TGTGCCACCACAGGTTCCGGAGAGACCCAGTACTTC.